This is a list of T cell receptor beta chains from one sample in a study of T cell responses to AZD1222 COVID-19 vaccine. Sequencing used immunoSEQ multiplex PCR; TCRdb keeps in-frame clones, though not all of them. The table includes about 83,000 clones, roughly nine tenths detected once. Sequences were derived from peripheral blood, sampled on day 0 of AZD1222 vaccination. The receptors were sampled from an adult in good health. CDR3s include the opening cysteine and the closing phenylalanine or tryptophan. The D gene is left open where the match is weak. Not every row has a clone size; where given, it reads once, few, many or a size class.

cdr3_aa	cdr3_nt	d_call	v_call	j_call	clone_size
CASSLGRGPTYGYTF	TGTGCCAGCAGCTTGGGCAGGGGGCCGACCTATGGCTACACCTTC	TRBD1	TRBV5-4	TRBJ1-2	NA
CASSDSSYNEQFF	TGTGCCAGCAGTGACTCTAGCTACAATGAGCAGTTCTTC	NA	TRBV6-4	TRBJ2-1	NA
CASSTGRGYSNQPQHF	TGCGCCAGCAGCACCGGGAGGGGATATAGCAATCAGCCCCAGCATTTT	NA	TRBV4-1	TRBJ1-5	NA
CASSLGGGYEQYF	TGTGCCAGCAGCCTCGGGGGGGGCTACGAGCAGTACTTC	TRBD2	TRBV9	TRBJ2-7	NA
CASSPYVGPRPQSSYEQYF	NA	NA	TRBV6-6	TRBJ2-7	NA
CASSLHVRGSDQPQHF	TGTGCCAGCAGCTTACATGTGAGGGGCTCGGATCAGCCCCAGCATTTT	NA	TRBV7-2	TRBJ1-5	NA
CASSPDRVFGYGYTF	TGTGCCAGCAGTCCTGACAGGGTTTTTGGGTATGGCTACACCTTC	TRBD1	TRBV28	TRBJ1-2	NA
CSVGGGTGSYEQYF	TGCAGCGTTGGGGGGGGGACAGGGTCCTACGAGCAGTACTTC	TRBD1	TRBV29-1	TRBJ2-7	once
CASSSQGRMNSPLHF	TGTGCCAGCAGTTCTCAAGGCCGAATGAATTCACCCCTCCACTTT	NA	TRBV6-5	TRBJ1-6	NA
CASRSPTGGYGYTF	TGTGCCAGCAGGAGCCCGACAGGGGGCTATGGCTACACCTTC	TRBD1	TRBV28	TRBJ1-2	NA
CASSPYGDRDEQYF	TGTGCCAGCTCACCCTACGGGGACAGGGACGAGCAGTACTTC	TRBD1	TRBV18	TRBJ2-7	NA
CASSLHRNTGELFF	TGTGCCAGCAGCTTGCACAGGAACACCGGGGAGCTGTTTTTT	NA	TRBV11-3	TRBJ2-2	NA
CSAGGGAEAFF	TGTTCAGCCGGGGGCGGGGCTGAAGCTTTCTTT	NA	TRBV28	TRBJ1-1	NA
CASSRQGNTEAFF	TGTGCCAGCTCACGGCAGGGTAACACTGAAGCTTTCTTT	NA	TRBV18	TRBJ1-1	NA
CASSLGTGVTPLHF	TGTGCCAGCAGTTTAGGTACAGGGGTAACACCCCTCCACTTT	TRBD1	TRBV27	TRBJ1-6	NA
CASSPGRKTQYF	TGTGCCAGCAGCCCAGGTCGCAAGACCCAGTACTTC	NA	TRBV11-2	TRBJ2-5	NA
CSVENRFYGYTF	TGCAGCGTTGAGAACAGGTTCTATGGCTACACCTTC	NA	TRBV29-1	TRBJ1-2	NA
CASRPRSRDNEQFF	TGCGCCAGCAGACCGAGGTCTAGGGACAATGAGCAGTTCTTC	NA	TRBV5-1	TRBJ2-1	NA
CAWSAGAYSNQPQHF	TGTGCCTGGAGTGCGGGGGCATATAGCAATCAGCCCCAGCATTTT	NA	TRBV30	TRBJ1-5	NA
CASSPGGATQETQYF	TGTGCCAGCTCACCAGGTGGCGCTACTCAAGAGACCCAGTACTTC	NA	TRBV18	TRBJ2-5	NA
CASSEVSNHYEQYF	TGTGCCAGCAGCGAGGTCAGCAATCACTACGAGCAGTACTTC	NA	TRBV6-5	TRBJ2-7	NA
CASSESLAATYEQYF	TGTGCCAGCAGTGAATCCCTAGCGGCCACCTACGAGCAGTACTTC	TRBD2	TRBV2	TRBJ2-7	NA
CASSPGTATDTQYF	TGCGCCAGCAGCCCTGGGACGGCCACAGATACGCAGTATTTT	NA	TRBV5-1	TRBJ2-3	NA
CASRTGLYTEAFF	TGTGCCAGCAGGACAGGGTTGTACACTGAAGCTTTCTTT	TRBD1	TRBV25-1	TRBJ1-1	NA
CSEGGTGYNEQFF	TGCAGCGAAGGAGGGACTGGCTACAATGAGCAGTTCTTC	NA	TRBV29-1	TRBJ2-1	NA